Described below is a single T cell receptor beta chain sequence and its context. CDR1 and CDR2 from the germline V gene are SGDLS and YYNGEE. The CDR3 is 16 residues long. V was clipped by 3 bases and J by 0 bases, with 10 bases between them. The method was immunoSEQ multiplex PCR; TCRdb's version includes in-frame clones alone and lacks a portion of them. The data show 45,000 or so clones, around 87% seen once. This entry is derived from a study of control samples from healthy donors and cancer patients. This TCR was sampled from a woman aged 55-75 years with lung cancer. Sequenced sample: PBMCs. The chain has TRBV9 and TRBJ2-6; D is ambiguous. This CDR3 is CASSESPYSGANVLTF. DNA for the CDR3: TGTGCCAGCAGCGAGTCTCCCTACTCTGGGGCCAACGTCCTGACTTTC.